The 8 T cell receptor beta chains below all came from one sample that was sequenced in a study of T cells in Graves' hyperthyroidism and ophthalmopathy. Authors of the study amplified TCR beta CDR3 regions from RNA transcripts. A first-round RT-PCR of the TCR CDR3 used the HTBI primer set. TCRdb passed the multiplex PCR reads through MiXCR, listing each CDR3 protein once. Among 600,000 to 800,000 distinct CDR3 sequences listed, under 45% were seen once. The sequenced material came from blood. The receptors derive from a woman aged 40 to 50 with Graves' hyperthyroidism.

With respect to this clonotype: A clone one base away is much larger, so this may be a read error. V and J are TRBV5-1 and TRBJ2-7; 9 positions match TRBD2. The CDR3 is 15 amino acids. The V segment lost 7 bases and the J segment 7 bases; nucleotides outside the gene matches: 15. In germline, CDR1 is SGHRS, CDR2 YFSETQ. CDR3 DNA: TGCGCCAGCGGCCAAGATCCAGGGACTAGCAGGGAGCAGTACTTC. Translating it yields CASGQDPGTSREQYF.

The chain employs TRBV7-9 and TRBJ1-6; tentative D call: TRBD1 (6 bases). The germline CDR1 and CDR2 sequences are SEHNR and FQNEAQ (reference sequence). This CDR3 is built from 13 residues. V gave up 5 bases and J gave up 10 bases, with 12 bases separating them. The CDR3 is CASSRTGISPLHF. DNA of the CDR3: TGTGCCAGCAGCCGCACAGGGATCTCACCCCTCCACTTT.

This clonotype was observed at least ten times. CDR3: CAIFGYGELFF. The DNA for the CDR3 is TGTGCCATCTTCGGCTACGGGGAGCTGTTTTTT. V and J are TRBV7-9 and TRBJ2-2; no reliable D call. V lost 10 bases and J lost 7, with 10 bases in between. The CDR3 is 11 residues long. Germline lookup yields CDR1 SEHNR and CDR2 FQNEAQ (reference sequence).

With respect to this clonotype: This may arise from a read error, as a much more abundant clone is one base away. The chain couples TRBV19 to TRBJ2-7, with D possibly matching TRBD2 (5 bases). The germline CDR1 and CDR2 sequences are LNHDA and SQIVND (reference sequence). The CDR3 has 16 amino acids. The chain's CDR3 is CASSAGEAPRRYEQHF. The CDR3 bases are TGTGCCAGTAGTGCGGGTGAAGCCCCACGGAGGTACGAGCAGCACTTC. The entire variable domain, with the rest obtained from reference TRBV19 and TRBJ2-7, is as follows: DGGITQSPKYLFRKEGQNVTLSCEQNLNHDAMYWYRQDPGQGLRLIYYSQIVNDFQKGDIAEGYSVSREKKESFPLTVTSAQKNPTAFYLCASSAGEAPRRYEQHFGPGTRLTVT.

This clonotype was counted between two and nine times. V and J are TRBV9 and TRBJ1-5; unclear D gene. Germline CDR1 is SGDLS and CDR2 is YYNGEE. The V and J ends lost 1 base and 4 bases respectively, with 12 bases between them. The CDR3 totals 15 residues. The CDR3 sequence: CASSVSPDGNQPQHF. DNA of the CDR3: TGTGCCAGCAGCGTAAGCCCCGACGGTAATCAGCCCCAGCATTTT. The whole variable domain, filled in from reference TRBV9 and TRBJ1-5, reads DSGVTQTPKHLITATGQRVTLRCSPRSGDLSVYWYQQSLDQGLQFLIQYYNGEERAKGNILERFSAQQFPDLHSELNLSSLELGDSALYFCASSVSPDGNQPQHFGDGTRLSIL.

This clonotype appeared many times. The chain uses TRBV5-1 and TRBJ2-7; the D gene is possibly TRBD2 (5 bases). V lost 1 base to trimming and J lost 2 bases, with 7 bases between them. The CDR3 loop spans 13 amino acids. Germline CDR1 SGHRS, CDR2 YFSETQ. The CDR3 nucleotides are TGCGCCAGCAGCTTGATGGGAGCCTACGAGCAGTACTTC. The encoded protein is CASSLMGAYEQYF.

This clonotype was counted between two and nine times. The rearrangement joins TRBV12-3 or TRBV12-4 to TRBJ2-7; 8 positions match TRBD1. The trim removed 3 bases at V and 4 bases at J, leaving 5 bases unmatched. The CDR3 runs 14 residues. The DNA of the CDR3 is TGTGCCAGCAGTTTCCGGGACAGGCGATACGAGCAGTACTTC. It specifies CASSFRDRRYEQYF.

The V gene is TRBV7-9, the J gene TRBJ1-2; 9 nucleotides agree with TRBD1. This CDR3 contains 14 residues. Germline V gene data show CDR1 as SEHNR and CDR2 as FQNEAQ (reference sequence). With V trimmed by 6 bases and J by 6 bases, 8 bases remained unmatched. The CDR3 DNA reads TGTGCCAGCAGGCGGTGGGACAGGGAAGATGGCTACACCTTC. Protein product: CASRRWDREDGYTF.